This entry describes one T cell receptor (beta chain). Germline V gene lookup returns CDR1 MNHEY and CDR2 SVGAGI. The length of the CDR3 is 15 residues. This sample is drawn from a study of blood T cells in healthy people across ages. Next came a second PCR, run for about 7 to 12 cycles, which used a sample-barcoded 5' primer along with a J-beta primer mix. Each cDNA molecule received a tag from a template-switch adaptor that had 12 random nucleotides. TCRdb redid the calling of the 5' RACE reads with MiXCR, one entry per CDR3 protein. The repertoire holds roughly 1.5 million distinct CDR3 sequences, with 42% as singletons.

This receptor was identified in a woman under 30 in good health. Material: blood. This chain uses TRBV6-5 with TRBJ2-4; no clear D gene. Gene TRBJ2-7 matches the end of the DNA better, so the J call may be wrong. CDR3 protein: CASSYWAGETYEQYF. For the CDR3, the DNA is TGTGCCAGCAGTTACTGGGCAGGAGAAACTTACGAGCAGTACTTC.